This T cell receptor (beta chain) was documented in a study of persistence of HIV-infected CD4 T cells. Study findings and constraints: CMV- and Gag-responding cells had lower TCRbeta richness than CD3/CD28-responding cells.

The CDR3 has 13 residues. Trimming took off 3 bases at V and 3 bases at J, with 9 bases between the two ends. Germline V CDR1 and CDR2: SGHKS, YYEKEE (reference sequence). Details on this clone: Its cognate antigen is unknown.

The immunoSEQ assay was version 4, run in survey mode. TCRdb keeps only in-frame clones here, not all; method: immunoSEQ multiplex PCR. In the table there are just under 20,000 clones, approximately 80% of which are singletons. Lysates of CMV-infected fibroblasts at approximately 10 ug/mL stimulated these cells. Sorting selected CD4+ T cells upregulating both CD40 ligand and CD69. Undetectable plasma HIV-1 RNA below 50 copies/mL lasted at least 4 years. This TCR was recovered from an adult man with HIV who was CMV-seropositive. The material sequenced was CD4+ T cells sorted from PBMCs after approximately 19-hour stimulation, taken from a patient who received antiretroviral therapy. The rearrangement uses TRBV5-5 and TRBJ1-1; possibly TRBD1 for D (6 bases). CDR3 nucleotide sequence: TGTGCCAGCAGCTGGGACACACACACTGAAGCTTTCTTT. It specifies CASSWDTHTEAFF.